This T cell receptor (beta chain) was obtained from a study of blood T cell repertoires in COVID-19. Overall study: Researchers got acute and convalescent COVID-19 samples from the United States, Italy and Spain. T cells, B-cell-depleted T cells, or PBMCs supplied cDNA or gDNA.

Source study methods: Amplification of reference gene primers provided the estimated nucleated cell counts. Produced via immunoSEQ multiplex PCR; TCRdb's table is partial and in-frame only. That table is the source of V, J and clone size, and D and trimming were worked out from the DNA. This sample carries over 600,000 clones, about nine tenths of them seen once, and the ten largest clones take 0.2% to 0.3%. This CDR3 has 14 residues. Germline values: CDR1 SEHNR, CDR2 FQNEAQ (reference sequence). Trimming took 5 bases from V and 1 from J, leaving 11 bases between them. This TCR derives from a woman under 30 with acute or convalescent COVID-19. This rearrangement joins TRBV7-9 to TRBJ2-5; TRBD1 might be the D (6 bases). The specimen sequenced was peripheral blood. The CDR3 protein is CASSLTGSQETQYF. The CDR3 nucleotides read TGTGCCAGCAGCCTAACAGGGAGCCAAGAGACCCAGTACTTC.